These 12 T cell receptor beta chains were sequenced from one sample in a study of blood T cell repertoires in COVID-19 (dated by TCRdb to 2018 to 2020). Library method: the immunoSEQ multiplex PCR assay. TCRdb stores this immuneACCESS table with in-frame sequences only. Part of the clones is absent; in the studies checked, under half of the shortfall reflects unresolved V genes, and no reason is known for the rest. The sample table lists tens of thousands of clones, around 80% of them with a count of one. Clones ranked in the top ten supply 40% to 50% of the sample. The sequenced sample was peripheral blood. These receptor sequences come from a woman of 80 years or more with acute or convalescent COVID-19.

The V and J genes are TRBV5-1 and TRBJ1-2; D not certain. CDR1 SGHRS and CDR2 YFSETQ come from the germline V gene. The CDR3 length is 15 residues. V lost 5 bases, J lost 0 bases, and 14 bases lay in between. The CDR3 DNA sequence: TGCGCCAGCAGGCCGACATTCGGTCCTAACTATGGCTACACCTTC. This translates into CASRPTFGPNYGYTF.

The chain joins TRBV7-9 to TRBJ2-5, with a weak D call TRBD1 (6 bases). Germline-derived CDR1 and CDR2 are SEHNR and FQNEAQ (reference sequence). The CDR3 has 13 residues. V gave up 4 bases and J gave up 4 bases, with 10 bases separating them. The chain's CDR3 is CASSSTGVETQYF. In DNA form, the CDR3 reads TGTGCCAGCAGCTCGACAGGAGTAGAGACCCAGTACTTC.

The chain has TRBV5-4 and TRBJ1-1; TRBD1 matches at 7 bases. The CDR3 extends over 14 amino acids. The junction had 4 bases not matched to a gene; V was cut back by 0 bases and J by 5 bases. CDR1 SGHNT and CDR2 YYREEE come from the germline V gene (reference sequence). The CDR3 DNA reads TGTGCCAGCAGCTTGGGACAGGGTAGGACTGAAGCTTTCTTT. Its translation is CASSLGQGRTEAFF.

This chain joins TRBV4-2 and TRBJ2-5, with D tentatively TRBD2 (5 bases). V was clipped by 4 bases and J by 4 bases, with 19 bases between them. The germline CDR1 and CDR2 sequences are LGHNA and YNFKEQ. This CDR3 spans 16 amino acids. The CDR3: CASSPPYPAGGETQYF. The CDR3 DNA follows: TGTGCCAGCAGCCCCCCTTATCCCGCGGGTGGAGAGACCCAGTACTTC.

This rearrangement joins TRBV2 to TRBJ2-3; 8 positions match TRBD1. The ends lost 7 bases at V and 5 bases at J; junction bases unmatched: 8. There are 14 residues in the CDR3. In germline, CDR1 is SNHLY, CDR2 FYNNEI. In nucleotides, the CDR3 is TGTGCCAGCATGCGGAACAGGGGGATAGATACGCAGTATTTT. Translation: CASMRNRGIDTQYF.

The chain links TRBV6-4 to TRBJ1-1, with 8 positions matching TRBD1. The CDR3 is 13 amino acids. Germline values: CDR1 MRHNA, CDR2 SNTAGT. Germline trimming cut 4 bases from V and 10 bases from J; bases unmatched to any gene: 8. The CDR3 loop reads CASSVDQGAAAFF. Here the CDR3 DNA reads TGTGCCAGCAGTGTCGATCAGGGGGCTGCAGCTTTCTTT.

The CDR3 region has the DNA TGCGCCAGCAGCTTGGGGTCGGGTGATAATGAAAAACTGTTTTTT. Its protein product is CASSLGSGDNEKLFF. The gene calls are TRBV5-1 and TRBJ1-4; D gene ambiguous. V was trimmed by 0 bases and J by 4 bases, leaving 10 bases between them. The CDR3 is made up of 15 amino acids. Per germline, CDR1 SGHRS and CDR2 YFSETQ.

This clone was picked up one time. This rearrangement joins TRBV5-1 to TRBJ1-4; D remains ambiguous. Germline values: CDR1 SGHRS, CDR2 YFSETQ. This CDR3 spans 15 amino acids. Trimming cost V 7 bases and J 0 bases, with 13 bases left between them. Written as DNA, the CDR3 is TGCGCCAGCGAGCAGAGGAATGCAACTAATGAAAAACTGTTTTTT. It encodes CASEQRNATNEKLFF.

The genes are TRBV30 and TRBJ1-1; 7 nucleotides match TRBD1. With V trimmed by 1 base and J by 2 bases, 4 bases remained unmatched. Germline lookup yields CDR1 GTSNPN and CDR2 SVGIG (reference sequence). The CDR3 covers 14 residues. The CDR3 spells CAWSGQGINTEAFF. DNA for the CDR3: TGTGCCTGGAGTGGACAGGGTATAAACACTGAAGCTTTCTTT.

CDR3 sequence reads: CASSPQGAGEQYF. The CDR3 DNA is TGTGCCAGCAGCCCGCAGGGGGCAGGAGAGCAGTACTTC. The rearrangement joins TRBV7-2 to TRBJ2-7, with TRBD1 identical over 8 bases. With 5 bases clipped from V and 7 bases from J, the junction kept 7 bases outside the gene matches. This CDR3 contains 13 residues. From germline, CDR1 is SGHTA and CDR2 FQGNSA.

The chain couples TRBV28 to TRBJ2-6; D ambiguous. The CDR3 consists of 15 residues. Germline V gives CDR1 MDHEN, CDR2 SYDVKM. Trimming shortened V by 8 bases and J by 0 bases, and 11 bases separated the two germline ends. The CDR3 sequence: CASQTPNSGANVLTF. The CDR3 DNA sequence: TGTGCCAGCCAGACACCAAACTCTGGGGCCAACGTCCTGACTTTC.

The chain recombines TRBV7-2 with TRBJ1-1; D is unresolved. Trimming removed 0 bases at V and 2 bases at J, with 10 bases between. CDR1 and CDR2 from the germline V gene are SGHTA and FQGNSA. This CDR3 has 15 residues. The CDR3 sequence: CASSLARGFNTEAFF. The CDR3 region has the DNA TGTGCCAGCAGCTTAGCGCGGGGTTTTAACACTGAAGCTTTCTTT.